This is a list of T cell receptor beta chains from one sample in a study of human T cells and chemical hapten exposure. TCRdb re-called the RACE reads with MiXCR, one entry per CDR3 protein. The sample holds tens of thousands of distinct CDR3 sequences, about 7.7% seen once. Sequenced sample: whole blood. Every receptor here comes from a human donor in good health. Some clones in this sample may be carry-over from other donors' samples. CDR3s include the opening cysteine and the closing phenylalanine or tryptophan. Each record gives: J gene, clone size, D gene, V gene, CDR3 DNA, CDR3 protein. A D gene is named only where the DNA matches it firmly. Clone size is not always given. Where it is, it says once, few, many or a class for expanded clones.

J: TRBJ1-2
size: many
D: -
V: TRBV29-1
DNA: TGCAGCGTTGGAGGGGATGGCTACACCTTC
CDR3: CSVGGDGYTF

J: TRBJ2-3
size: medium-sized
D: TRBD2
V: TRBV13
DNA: TGTGCCAGCAGACATAGCGGGGGCACAGATACGCAGTATTTT
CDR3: CASRHSGGTDTQYF

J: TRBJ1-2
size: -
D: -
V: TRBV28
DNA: TGTGCCAGCAGTTGGGGCAGGGACTATGGCTACACCTTC
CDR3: CASSWGRDYGYTF

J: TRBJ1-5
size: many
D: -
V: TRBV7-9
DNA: TGTGCCAGCGGGAATAGCAATCAGCCCCAGCATTTT
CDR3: CASGNSNQPQHF

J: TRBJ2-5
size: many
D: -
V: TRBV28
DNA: TGTGCCAGCAGTCCTAATCAGGGACCGCTGAGAGAGACCCAGTACTTC
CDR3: CASSPNQGPLRETQYF

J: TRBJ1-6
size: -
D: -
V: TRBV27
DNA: TGTGCCAGCAGTCCCCGGGTCCTCTTGAGCTCCTATAATTCACCCCTCCACTTT
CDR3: CASSPRVLLSSYNSPLHF

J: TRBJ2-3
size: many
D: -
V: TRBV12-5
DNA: TGTGCTAGTGGTTTGTCGACAGATACGCAGTATTTT
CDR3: CASGLSTDTQYF

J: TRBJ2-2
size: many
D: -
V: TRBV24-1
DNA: TGTGCCACCAGTGATGGTCTCCAGGACACCGGGGAGCTGTTTTTT
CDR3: CATSDGLQDTGELFF

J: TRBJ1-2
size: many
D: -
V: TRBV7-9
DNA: TGTGCCAGCAGCTTATTATCCCACCTTATACAGGAAGCTAACTATGGCTACACCTTC
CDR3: CASSLLSHLIQEANYGYTF

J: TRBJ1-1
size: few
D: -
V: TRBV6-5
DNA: TGTGCCAGCAGTTACGATACAGGAACACAGAACACTGAAGCTTTCTTT
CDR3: CASSYDTGTQNTEAFF

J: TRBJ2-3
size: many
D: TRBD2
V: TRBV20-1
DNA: TGCAGTGCTAGAGGTAGCGGGAGTGGTAAGGGGACAGATACGCAGTATTTT
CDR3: CSARGSGSGKGTDTQYF

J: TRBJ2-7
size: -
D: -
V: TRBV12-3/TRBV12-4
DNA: TGTGCCAGCAGTGTCCGGGACGACCTCTACGAGCAGTACTTC
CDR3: CASSVRDDLYEQYF

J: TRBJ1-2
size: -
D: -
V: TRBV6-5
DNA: TGTGCCACCAATATTGACCCGGGGAGGACTGGCTACACCTTC
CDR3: CATNIDPGRTGYTF

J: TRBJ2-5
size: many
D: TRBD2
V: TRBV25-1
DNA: TGTGCCAGCAGTCGTTCGGGGGGTTTGGAAGAGACCCAGTACTTC
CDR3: CASSRSGGLEETQYF

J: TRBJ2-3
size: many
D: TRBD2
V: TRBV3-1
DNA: TGTGCCAGCAGCCGGACTAGCGCCGGCACAGATACGCAGTATTTT
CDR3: CASSRTSAGTDTQYF

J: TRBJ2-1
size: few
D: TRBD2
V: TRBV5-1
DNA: TGCGCCAGCAGCCCTGGAGGACTAGCGGGGGGGGATGAGCAGTTCTTC
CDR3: CASSPGGLAGGDEQFF

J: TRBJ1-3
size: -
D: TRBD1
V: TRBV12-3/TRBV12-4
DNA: TGTGCCAGCAGTTCCATACAGGGGATCTCTGGAAACACCATATATTTT
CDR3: CASSSIQGISGNTIYF

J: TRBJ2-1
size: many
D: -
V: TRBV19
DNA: TGTGCCAGTAAAGTGAGTCTAGCCTCCTACAATGAGCAGTTCTTC
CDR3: CASKVSLASYNEQFF

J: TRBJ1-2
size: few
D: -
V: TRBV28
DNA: TGTGCCAGCAGTTCGCAGGGAAGTGGCCGGGGCTACACCTTC
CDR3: CASSSQGSGRGYTF

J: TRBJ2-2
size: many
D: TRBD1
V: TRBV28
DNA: TGTGCCAGCGCTGGACAGGGGGGGACCGGGGAGCTGTTTTTT
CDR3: CASAGQGGTGELFF

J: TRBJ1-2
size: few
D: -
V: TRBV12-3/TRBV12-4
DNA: TGTGCCAGCAGTCCGGAGCCGTCCTTTGCAGACACCTTC
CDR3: CASSPEPSFADTF

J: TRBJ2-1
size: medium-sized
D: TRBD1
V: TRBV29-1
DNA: TGCAGCGCCGGGACAGGGGAGGGCGGTGAGCAGTTCTTC
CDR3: CSAGTGEGGEQFF

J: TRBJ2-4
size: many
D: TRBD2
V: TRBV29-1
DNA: TGCAGCGTTGGGACTAGCGGGTGCAAAAACATTCAGTACTTC
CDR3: CSVGTSGCKNIQYF

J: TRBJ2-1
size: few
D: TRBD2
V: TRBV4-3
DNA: TGCGCCAGCAGCCAAGATTGGACTAGCGGGGGGAATGAGCAGTTCTTC
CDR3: CASSQDWTSGGNEQFF